This record covers a single TCR beta chain. The sample originates from a study of blood T cell repertoires in COVID-19. Trimming removed 1 base from V and 0 bases from J, with 7 bases in between. The CDR3 is 15 amino acids. The germline gives CDR1 SGHTA, CDR2 FQGNSA. The assay was immunoSEQ multiplex PCR, and TCRdb's table has in-frame clones only and misses some. The table lists some 250,000 clones, approximately 86% of them singletons. The chain uses TRBV7-2 and TRBJ1-3, with D uncertain. This receptor was obtained from a young woman who had recovered from COVID-19. What was sequenced was peripheral blood. The CDR3 sequence: CASSLGSYSGNTIYF. In DNA, the CDR3 is TGTGCCAGCAGCTTAGGGAGCTACTCTGGAAACACCATATATTTT. The full variable domain, with the rest looked up from reference TRBV7-2 and TRBJ1-3, is GAGVSQSPSNKVTEKGKDVELRCDPISGHTALYWYRQSLGQGLEFLIYFQGNSAPDKSGLPSDRFSAERTGGSVSTLTIQRTQQEDSAVYLCASSLGSYSGNTIYFGEGSWLTVV.